This TCR beta chain appears in the sequencing data of a study of cytomegalovirus exposure and HLA in healthy donors. It was with 60 Vbeta and 13 Jbeta primers that the PCR ran. Profiling relied on immunoSEQ multiplex PCR, and the TCRdb table lists in-frame clones only, not all of them. This table holds around 100,000 clones, roughly 83% found once. V was pared by 4 bases and J by 4 bases, with 13 bases of the junction left unmatched. CDR3 size: 16 residues. The germline CDR1 and CDR2 sequences are MGHRA and YSYEKL. The sequencing input was PBMCs. The chain is built from TRBV4-1 and TRBJ2-7, with TRBD1 matching 7 bases. This TCR derives from a woman aged 18-29 years in good health and CMV-seropositive. The CDR3 loop reads CASSRTGTVVSYEQYF. DNA of the CDR3: TGCGCCAGCAGCCGTACCGGGACAGTTGTTTCGTACGAGCAGTACTTC.